The 23 T cell receptor beta chains below come from one sample, sequenced in a study of T cell responses to AZD1222 COVID-19 vaccine. TCRdb's copy holds only in-frame clones and misses some; the assay was immunoSEQ multiplex PCR. The sample shows around 120,000 clones, approximately 84% of them seen only once. The sample in question was peripheral blood, obtained on day 0 of AZD1222 vaccination. These receptors originate from an adult in good health.

The rearrangement joins TRBV4-3 to TRBJ2-2; D not resolved. The germline V and J ends were trimmed by 1 base and 1 base, with 7 bases remaining between them. The CDR3 loop spans 15 amino acids. Germline CDR1 is LGHNA and CDR2 is YSLEER. The CDR3 DNA is TGCGCCAGCAGCCAAGGAGGCAGGAACACCGGGGAGCTGTTTTTT. Encoded protein: CASSQGGRNTGELFF.

This rearrangement joins TRBV11-2 to TRBJ2-2, with TRBD2 matching 10 bases. After removal of 4 bases from V and 2 bases from J, the junction contained 4 bases not matched to a gene. The CDR3 runs 16 residues. The germline V gene encodes CDR1 SGHAT and CDR2 FQNNGV. As DNA, the CDR3 is TGTGCCAGCAGCTCGTGGACTAGCGGAAACACCGGGGAGCTGTTTTTT. Residues: CASSSWTSGNTGELFF.

The genes are TRBV3-1 (or the pseudogene TRBV3-2) and TRBJ2-7; D is unclear. Germline CDR1 is LGHDT and CDR2 is YNNKEL (reference sequence). Trimming removed 2 bases at V and 4 bases at J, with 12 bases between. CDR3 length: 14 amino acids. The CDR3 DNA follows: TGTGCCAGCAGCCAACAAACGTTACATTACGAGCAGTACTTC. This codes for CASSQQTLHYEQYF.

This chain links TRBV30 with TRBJ1-2; 8 nucleotides match TRBD1. This CDR3 has 13 residues. CDR1 GTSNPN and CDR2 SVGIG come from the germline V gene (reference sequence). V was pared by 0 bases and J by 6 bases, with 3 bases of the junction left unmatched. CDR3 bases: TGTGCCTGGAGTGTACACAGGGGGGATGGCTACACCTTC. Translated: CAWSVHRGDGYTF.

A note on this clone: A read error may account for a junction end that differs from germline. The CDR3 protein is CASSSGGHSGANVLTF. CDR3 nucleotides: TGTGCCAGCAGCTCCGGGGGGCACTCTGGAGCCAACGTCCTGACTTTC. V and J are TRBV7-3 and TRBJ2-6; D perhaps matches TRBD2 (7 bases). The CDR3 has 16 residues. Germline lookup yields CDR1 SGHTA and CDR2 FQGTGA.

This clone was observed a handful of times. Compared with germline, one end of the junction differs, possibly owing to a read error. The chain links TRBV7-2 to TRBJ1-2; TRBD1 matches at 7 bases. Germline CDR1 SGHTA, CDR2 FQGNSA. The CDR3 sequence is 15 residues long. The CDR3 here is CASTLHSGGDYGYTF. In nucleotides, the CDR3 is TGTGCCAGCACCTTACACTCAGGGGGGGACTATGGCTACACCTTC.

The chain links TRBV5-5 to TRBJ2-3, with 7 bases fitting TRBD2. V shed 0 bases and J 4 bases; nucleotides not matched to a gene: 5. Germline CDR1 is SGHKS and CDR2 is YYEKEE (reference sequence). The CDR3 consists of 15 residues. The CDR3 sequence is CASSLVGLVADTQYF. The CDR3 nucleotides read TGTGCCAGCAGCTTGGTTGGACTAGTAGCAGATACGCAGTATTTT.

The gene calls are TRBV2 and TRBJ1-5; no clear D gene. V was clipped by 2 bases and J by 5 bases, with 7 bases between them. The CDR3 runs to 13 residues. Looked up from germline, CDR1 is SNHLY and CDR2 is FYNNEI. The CDR3 loop is CASSESWDQPQHF. The DNA of the CDR3 is TGTGCCAGCAGTGAAAGTTGGGATCAGCCCCAGCATTTT. The entire variable domain, with the rest obtained from reference TRBV2 and TRBJ1-5, is as follows: EPEVTQTPSHQVTQMGQEVILRCVPISNHLYFYWYRQILGQKVEFLVSFYNNEISEKSEIFDDQFSVERPDGSNFTLKIRSTKLEDSAMYFCASSESWDQPQHFGDGTRLSIL.

V is TRBV28 and J is TRBJ2-3, with D maybe TRBD2 (5 bases). V was shortened by 3 bases and J by 0 bases, with 13 bases between the two germline ends. Germline V gives CDR1 MDHEN, CDR2 SYDVKM. The CDR3 extends over 16 amino acids. CDR3 region: CASSFLAFPSTDTQYF. Written as DNA, the CDR3 is TGTGCCAGCAGTTTCTTAGCGTTTCCTAGCACAGATACGCAGTATTTT. The full variable domain, in which reference TRBV28 and TRBJ2-3 provide the parts outside the CDR3, is DVKVTQSSRYLVKRTGEKVFLECVQDMDHENMFWYRQDPGLGLRLIYFSYDVKMKEKGDIPEGYSVSREKKERFSLILESASTNQTSMYLCASSFLAFPSTDTQYFGPGTRLTVL.

The rearrangement joins TRBV7-3 to TRBJ2-1; 7 bases are shared with TRBD2. With V trimmed by 5 bases and J by 12 bases, 10 bases remained unmatched. This CDR3 is built from 13 residues. The germline V gene has CDR1 SGHTA and CDR2 FQGTGA. The CDR3: CASSPRPGGSQFF. The CDR3 DNA reads TGTGCCAGCAGCCCAAGACCGGGGGGATCGCAGTTCTTC.

This clone was found a few times. This rearrangement joins TRBV7-9 to TRBJ2-7; D not resolved. This CDR3 region has 14 residues. V lost 1 base and J 2 bases, leaving 9 bases between the germline ends. The V gene's germline CDR1 is SEHNR and CDR2 FQNEAQ (reference sequence). The CDR3 loop is CASSLVSRAYEQYF. In nucleotides, the CDR3 is TGTGCCAGCAGCTTAGTGTCCAGAGCCTACGAGCAGTACTTC.

This chain joins TRBV7-9 and TRBJ2-7; 7 nucleotides agree with TRBD1. CDR1 is SEHNR and CDR2 is FQNEAQ in the germline V gene (reference sequence). The CDR3 sequence is 15 residues long. Trimming took 5 bases from V and 6 from J; bases not matched to a gene: 13. The CDR3 bases are TGTGCCAGCAGCCAAGAGGGGACAGCTCTTGGCGAGCAGTACTTC. It yields the protein CASSQEGTALGEQYF.

This rearrangement joins TRBV19 to TRBJ1-5, with 9 positions matching TRBD1. V dropped 9 bases and J dropped 7; count of bases not matched to a gene: 7. From germline, CDR1 is LNHDA and CDR2 SQIVND (reference sequence). CDR3 length equals 13 residues. CDR3 DNA sequence: TGTGCCAGCCGGGACAGGGTTGGCCAGCCCCAGCATTTT. As protein: CASRDRVGQPQHF. The whole variable domain, filled in from reference TRBV19 and TRBJ1-5, reads DGGITQSPKYLFRKEGQNVTLSCEQNLNHDAMYWYRQDPGQGLRLIYYSQIVNDFQKGDIAEGYSVSREKKESFPLTVTSAQKNPTAFYLCASRDRVGQPQHFGDGTRLSIL.

This sequence joins TRBV14 and TRBJ1-1; no definite D call. This CDR3 is 17 amino acids long. The germline CDR1 and CDR2 sequences are SGHDN and FVKESK. Trimming removed 3 bases at V and 2 bases at J, with 19 bases between. This CDR3 is CASSQGRTRFINTEAFF. Written as DNA, the CDR3 is TGTGCCAGCAGCCAGGGGAGAACGCGTTTTATCAACACTGAAGCTTTCTTT.

This chain connects TRBV19 to TRBJ2-6; 7 nucleotides align to TRBD2. V shed 7 bases, J shed 4 bases, and the junction held 7 bases outside the gene matches. Germline V gene sequence: CDR1 LNHDA, CDR2 SQIVND (reference sequence). This CDR3 has 15 residues. The CDR3 loop is CASTPGGTGANVLTF. DNA for the CDR3: TGTGCCAGTACCCCCGGGGGGACGGGGGCCAACGTCCTGACTTTC. Full variable domain (outside the CDR3, taken from reference TRBV19 and TRBJ2-6): DGGITQSPKYLFRKEGQNVTLSCEQNLNHDAMYWYRQDPGQGLRLIYYSQIVNDFQKGDIAEGYSVSREKKESFPLTVTSAQKNPTAFYLCASTPGGTGANVLTFGAGSRLTVL.

This sequence joins TRBV13 and TRBJ2-1; 9 bases align to TRBD2. The CDR3 has 16 residues. After removal of 4 bases from V and 8 bases from J, the junction contained 12 bases not matched to a gene. CDR1 PRHDT and CDR2 FYEKMQ come from the germline V gene (reference sequence). The CDR3 sequence is CASSSTGTSSFDEQFF. CDR3 in DNA: TGTGCCAGCAGCTCTACCGGGACTAGCAGTTTCGATGAGCAGTTCTTC. Supplemented by reference TRBV13 and TRBJ2-1, the full variable domain reads AAGVIQSPRHLIKEKRETATLKCYPIPRHDTVYWYQQGPGQDPQFLISFYEKMQSDKGSIPDRFSAQQFSDYHSELNMSSLELGDSALYFCASSSTGTSSFDEQFFGPGTRLTVL.

This clone has only one observation. The V and J genes are TRBV11-3 and TRBJ1-4, with no clear D. This CDR3 comprises 13 residues. V shed 7 bases and J shed 7 bases, with 13 bases lying between them. Germline V lookup: CDR1 SGHNT, CDR2 YENEEA. CDR3: CASTSKASEKLFF. In nucleotides, the CDR3 is TGTGCCAGCACCAGCAAGGCCAGTGAAAAACTGTTTTTT.

The V gene is TRBV30, the J gene TRBJ2-1; 9 nucleotides match TRBD2. V lost 0 bases to trimming and J lost 10 bases; unmatched junction nucleotides: 10. Germline CDR1 reads GTSNPN; CDR2 reads SVGIG (reference sequence). The CDR3 spans 15 residues. The CDR3 region has the DNA TGTGCCTGGAGTGTAGGGACTAGCAGCCGGTACGAGCAGTTCTTC. This sequence encodes CAWSVGTSSRYEQFF.

This clone was picked up a small number of times. This sequence joins TRBV27 and TRBJ2-7, with 7 bases aligning to TRBD2. The junction had 3 bases not matched to a gene; V was cut back by 0 bases and J by 1 base. The CDR3 extends over 15 amino acids. Germline CDR1 is MNHEY and CDR2 is SMNVEV (reference sequence). The CDR3 DNA sequence: TGTGCCAGCAGTTTATCAGCGGGGCCTTCCTACGAGCAGTACTTC. This codes for CASSLSAGPSYEQYF.

The chain joins TRBV7-9 to TRBJ2-4, with 7 nucleotides matching TRBD1. V lost 5 bases to trimming and J lost 8 bases; unmatched junction nucleotides: 9. Germline V gene sequence: CDR1 SEHNR, CDR2 FQNEAQ (reference sequence). This CDR3 contains 14 residues. CDR3 sequence reads: CASSPQTGRHIQYF. In DNA form, the CDR3 reads TGTGCCAGCAGCCCACAGACAGGGCGGCACATTCAGTACTTC.

This chain uses TRBV2 with TRBJ2-5; 11 bases map to TRBD2. CDR1 is SNHLY and CDR2 is FYNNEI in the germline V gene. Losses at the gene ends were 3 bases for V and 5 bases for J; bases not matched to a gene: 8. The CDR3 is made up of 16 amino acids. CDR3: CASSDRGSGGAETQYF. In nucleotides, the CDR3 is TGTGCCAGCAGTGATCGGGGTAGCGGGGGGGCGGAGACCCAGTACTTC.

The genes are TRBV11-1 and TRBJ1-1; D is perhaps TRBD1 (5 bases). The V end lost 5 bases, the J end lost 8 bases, and 12 bases lay between the germline ends. This CDR3 has 12 amino acids. Germline V gives CDR1 SGHAT, CDR2 FQDESV (reference sequence). The CDR3, as DNA: TGTGCCAGCAGCGGATGGGGCAGAGAAGCTTTCTTT. Encoded protein: CASSGWGREAFF.

There are a few counts of this clone. The chain recombines TRBV12-5 with TRBJ2-7, with D perhaps matching TRBD1 or TRBD2 (5 bases each). Germline CDR1 LGHNT, CDR2 FRNRAP. This CDR3 is 13 amino acids long. V dropped 8 bases and J dropped 2 bases, with 13 bases sitting between them. CDR3 sequence reads: CASSSRETYEQYF. The CDR3 DNA is TGTGCTAGTAGTAGCAGGGAGACCTACGAGCAGTACTTC. The full variable domain, rest sourced from reference TRBV12-5 and TRBJ2-7, is DARVTQTPRHKVTEMGQEVTMRCQPILGHNTVFWYRQTMMQGLELLAYFRNRAPLDDSGMPKDRFSAEMPDATLATLKIQPSEPRDSAVYFCASSSRETYEQYFGPGTRLTVT.